The source of this TCR beta chain is a study of shared clonotypes between healthy human individuals. The repertoire was sequenced with immunoSEQ multiplex PCR; TCRdb's copy has only in-frame clones and lacks some. The repertoire includes some 700,000 clones, less than 95% of them detected once, and around a third sits in the top ten. The TCR originated in a man between 18 and 29 years old in good health. Some clones in this sample may be carry-over from other donors' samples. Specimen: memory CD8+ T cells from PBMCs. The subset here: CD45RO+ cells pooled with CCR7-negative TemRA cells.

CDR3 loop: CASSIDPFGETQYF. As DNA, the CDR3 is TGTGCCAGCAGCATTGACCCCTTCGGGGAGACCCAGTACTTC. This chain uses TRBV25-1 with TRBJ2-5, with D unclear. Germline assignment: CDR1 MGHDK and CDR2 SYGVNS. This CDR3 spans 14 amino acids. Deletions cut 6 bases from V and 5 bases from J, with 16 bases between. Supplemented by reference TRBV25-1 and TRBJ2-5, the full variable domain reads EADIYQTPRYLVIGTGKKITLECSQTMGHDKMYWYQQDPGMELHLIHYSYGVNSTEKGDLSSESTVSRIRTEHFPLTLESARPSHTSQYLCASSIDPFGETQYFGPGTRLLVL.